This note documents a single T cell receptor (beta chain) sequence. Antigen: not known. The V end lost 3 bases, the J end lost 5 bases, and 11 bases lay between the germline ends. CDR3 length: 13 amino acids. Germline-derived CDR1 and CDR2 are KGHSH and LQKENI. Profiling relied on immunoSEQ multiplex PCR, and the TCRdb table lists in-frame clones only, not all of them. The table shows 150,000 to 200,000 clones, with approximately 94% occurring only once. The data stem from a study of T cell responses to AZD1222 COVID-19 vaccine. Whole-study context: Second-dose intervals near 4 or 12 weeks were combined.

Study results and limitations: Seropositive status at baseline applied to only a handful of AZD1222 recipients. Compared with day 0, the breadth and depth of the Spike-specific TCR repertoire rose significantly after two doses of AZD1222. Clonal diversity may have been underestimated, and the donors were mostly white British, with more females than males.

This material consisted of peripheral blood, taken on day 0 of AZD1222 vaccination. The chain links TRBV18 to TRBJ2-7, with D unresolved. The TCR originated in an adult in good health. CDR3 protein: CASSPALVNEQYF. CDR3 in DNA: TGTGCCAGCTCACCCGCCCTGGTGAACGAGCAGTACTTC. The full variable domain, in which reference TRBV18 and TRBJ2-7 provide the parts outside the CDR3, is NAGVMQNPRHLVRRRGQEARLRCSPMKGHSHVYWYRQLPEEGLKFMVYLQKENIIDESGMPKERFSAEFPKEGPSILRIQQVVRGDSAAYFCASSPALVNEQYFGPGTRLTVT.